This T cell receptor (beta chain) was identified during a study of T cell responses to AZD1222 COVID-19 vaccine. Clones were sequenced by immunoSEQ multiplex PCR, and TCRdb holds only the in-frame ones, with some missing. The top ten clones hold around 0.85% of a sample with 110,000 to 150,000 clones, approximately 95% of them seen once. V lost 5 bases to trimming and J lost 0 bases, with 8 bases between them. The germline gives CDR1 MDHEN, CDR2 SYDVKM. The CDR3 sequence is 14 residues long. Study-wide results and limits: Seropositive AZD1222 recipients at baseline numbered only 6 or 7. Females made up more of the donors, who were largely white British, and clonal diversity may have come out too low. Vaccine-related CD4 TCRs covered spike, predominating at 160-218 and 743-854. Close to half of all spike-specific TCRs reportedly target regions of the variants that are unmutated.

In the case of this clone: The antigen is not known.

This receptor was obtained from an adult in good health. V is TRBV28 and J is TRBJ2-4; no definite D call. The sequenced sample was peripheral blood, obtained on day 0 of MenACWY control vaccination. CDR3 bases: TGTGCCAGCAGTCCCCTACTAGCCAAAAACATTCAGTACTTC. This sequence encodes CASSPLLAKNIQYF.